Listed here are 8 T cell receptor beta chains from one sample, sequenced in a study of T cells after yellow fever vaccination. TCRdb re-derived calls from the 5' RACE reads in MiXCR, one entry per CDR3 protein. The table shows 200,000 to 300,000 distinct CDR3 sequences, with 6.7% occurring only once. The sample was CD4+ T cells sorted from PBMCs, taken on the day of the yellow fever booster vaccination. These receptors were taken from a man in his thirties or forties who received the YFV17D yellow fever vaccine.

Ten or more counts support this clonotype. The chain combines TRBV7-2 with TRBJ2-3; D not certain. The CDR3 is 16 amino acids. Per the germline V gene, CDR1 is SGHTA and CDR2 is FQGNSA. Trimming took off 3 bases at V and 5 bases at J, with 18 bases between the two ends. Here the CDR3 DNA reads TGTGCCAGCAGCTTTATGCCGGTTTCGAGTGGAGATACGCAGTATTTT. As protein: CASSFMPVSSGDTQYF.

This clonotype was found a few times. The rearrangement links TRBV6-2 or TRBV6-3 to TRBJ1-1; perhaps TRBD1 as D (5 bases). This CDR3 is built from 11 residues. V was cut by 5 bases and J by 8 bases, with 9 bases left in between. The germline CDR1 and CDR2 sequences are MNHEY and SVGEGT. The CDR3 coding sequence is TGTGCCAGCAGTCAGGGTTTGGAAGCTTTCTTT. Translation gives CASSQGLEAFF.

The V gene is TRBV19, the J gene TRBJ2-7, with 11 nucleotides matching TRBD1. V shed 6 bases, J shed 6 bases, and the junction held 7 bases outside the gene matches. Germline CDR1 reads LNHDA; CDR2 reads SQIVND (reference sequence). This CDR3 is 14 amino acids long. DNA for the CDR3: TGTGCCAGTAGAGGAGGACAGGGGGCGCGCGAGCAGTACTTC. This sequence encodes CASRGGQGAREQYF.

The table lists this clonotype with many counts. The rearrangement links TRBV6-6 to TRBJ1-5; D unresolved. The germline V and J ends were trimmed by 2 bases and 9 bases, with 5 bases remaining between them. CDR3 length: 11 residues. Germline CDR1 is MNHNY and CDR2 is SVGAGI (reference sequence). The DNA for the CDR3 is TGTGCCAGCAGTTACGGCATGCCCCAGCATTTT. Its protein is CASSYGMPQHF.

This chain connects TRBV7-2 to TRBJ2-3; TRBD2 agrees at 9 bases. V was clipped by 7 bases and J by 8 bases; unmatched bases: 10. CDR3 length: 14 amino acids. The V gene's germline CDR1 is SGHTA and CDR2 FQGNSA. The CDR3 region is CASILSGGSGTQYF. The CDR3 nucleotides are TGTGCCAGCATCCTTAGCGGGGGCAGCGGTACGCAGTATTTT.

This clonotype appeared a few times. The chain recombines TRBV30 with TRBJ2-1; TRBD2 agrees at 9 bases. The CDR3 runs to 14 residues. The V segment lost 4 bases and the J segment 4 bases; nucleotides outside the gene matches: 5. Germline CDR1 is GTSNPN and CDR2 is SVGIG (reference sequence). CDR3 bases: TGTGCCTGGATTACTAGCGGGTTTTACAATGAGCAGTTCTTC. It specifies CAWITSGFYNEQFF.

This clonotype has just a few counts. DNA of the CDR3: TGCAGTGCTAGAGGACCCGGGGTGCAAGAGACCCAGTACTTC. It yields the protein CSARGPGVQETQYF. The chain recombines TRBV20-1 with TRBJ2-5, with a possible D match to TRBD2 (5 bases). The V end lost 1 base, the J end lost 2 bases, and 11 bases lay between the germline ends. The CDR3 sequence is 14 residues long. Looked up from germline, CDR1 is DFQATT and CDR2 is SNEGSKA (reference sequence).

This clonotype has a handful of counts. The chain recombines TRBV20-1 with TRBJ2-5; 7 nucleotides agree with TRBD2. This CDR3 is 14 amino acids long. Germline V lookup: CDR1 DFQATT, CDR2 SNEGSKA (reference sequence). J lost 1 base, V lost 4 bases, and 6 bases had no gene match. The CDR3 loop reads CSAIRGSPQETQYF. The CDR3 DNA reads TGCAGTGCTATCCGCGGGAGCCCCCAAGAGACCCAGTACTTC.